These 21 T cell receptor beta chains share one sample of origin, sequenced in a study of T cell repertoires in cytomegalovirus infection. No antigens are known for them. TCRdb itself ran the reads through MiXCR, one entry per CDR3 protein. The data contain approximately 310,000 distinct CDR3 sequences, roughly 25% of them singletons. The sample was cultured PBMCs, taken from culture after CMV antigen stimulation. These receptors originate from a human donor in good health (CMV status not recorded). Some clones in this sample may be carry-over from other donors' samples.

This clonotype came up a few times. The V and J genes are TRBV7-2 and TRBJ2-7, with D possibly matching TRBD2 (6 bases). V was shortened by 1 base and J by 0 bases, with 13 bases between the two germline ends. CDR3 size: 16 residues. Germline V CDR1 and CDR2: SGHTA, FQGNSA. The CDR3 DNA reads TGTGCCAGCAGCTTAGGGAGCGGGCTAAGCTCCTACGAGCAGTACGTC. The encoded protein is CASSLGSGLSSYEQYV.

This clonotype showed up just a few times. The V call is TRBV20-1, the J call TRBJ2-1; 9 bases align to TRBD2. In germline, CDR1 is DFQATT, CDR2 SNEGSKA (reference sequence). With V trimmed by 6 bases and J by 4 bases, 4 bases remained unmatched. The CDR3 runs 13 residues. The CDR3 DNA sequence: TGCAGTGCCGTAGCGGGAGCATACAATGAGCAGTTCTTC. This encodes CSAVAGAYNEQFF.

This clonotype turned up a few times. The chain employs TRBV6-6 and TRBJ2-3; 10 bases fit TRBD1. This CDR3 is built from 15 residues. V lost 5 bases to trimming and J lost 6 bases; unmatched junction nucleotides: 8. Germline V lookup: CDR1 MNHNY, CDR2 SVGAGI (reference sequence). The DNA of the CDR3 is TGTGCCAGCAGTACCGGGACAGGGGCAATGGATACGCAGTATTTT. As protein: CASSTGTGAMDTQYF.

This clonotype has a count of ten or more. V usage is TRBV7-2 and J usage is TRBJ1-2; D ambiguous. Trimming shortened V by 3 bases and J by 5 bases, and 10 bases separated the two germline ends. Germline V gene lookup returns CDR1 SGHTA and CDR2 FQGNSA. The CDR3 loop spans 13 amino acids. The CDR3 bases are TGTGCCAGCAGCTTTCCCACACCTTATGGCTACACCTTC. Protein sequence: CASSFPTPYGYTF.

This clonotype was recorded many times. V is TRBV4-3 and J is TRBJ2-7; D unclear. The CDR3 is 16 residues long. Germline V lookup: CDR1 LGHNA, CDR2 YSLEER. V was trimmed by 0 bases and J by 3 bases, leaving 15 bases between them. The CDR3, as DNA: TGCGCCAGCAGCCAAGATAAAGGGTTGGCTAACTACGAGCAGTACTTC. Its translation: CASSQDKGLANYEQYF.

A few counts support this clonotype. The chain combines TRBV20-1 with TRBJ2-5, with 10 bases lining up with TRBD2. Germline assignment: CDR1 DFQATT and CDR2 SNEGSKA (reference sequence). This CDR3 spans 15 amino acids. With 3 bases clipped from V and 5 bases from J, the junction kept 9 bases outside the gene matches. In nucleotides, the CDR3 is TGCAGTGCTAGGGAACTAGCGGGAAATAGGGAGACCCAGTACTTC. This gives the protein CSARELAGNRETQYF.

This clonotype has ten or more counts. This chain connects TRBV7-2 to TRBJ2-2, with D possibly being TRBD1 or TRBD2 (5 bases each). CDR1 and CDR2 (germline): SGHTA, FQGNSA. Trimming shortened V by 5 bases and J by 1 base, and 11 bases separated the two germline ends. The CDR3 spans 15 residues. The CDR3 coding sequence is TGTGCCAGCAGCCTCCGTGGGGGGAACACCGGGGAGCTGTTTTTT. This sequence encodes CASSLRGGNTGELFF.

The CDR3 sequence is CACIQGSSYNSPLHF. CDR3 coding DNA: TGTGCCTGTATACAGGGGAGCTCCTATAATTCACCCCTCCACTTT. V and J are TRBV30 and TRBJ1-6; 7 bases fit TRBD1. The germline V gene encodes CDR1 GTSNPN and CDR2 SVGIG (reference sequence). The J segment lost 0 bases and the V segment lost 6 bases, leaving 5 bases of the junction unmatched. CDR3 length: 15 residues.

A few counts support this clonotype. The rearrangement uses TRBV28 and TRBJ2-3; 7 nucleotides agree with TRBD1. With 5 bases clipped from V and 2 bases from J, the junction kept 4 bases outside the gene matches. This CDR3 comprises 14 residues. Germline CDR1 is MDHEN and CDR2 is SYDVKM. The CDR3 loop reads CASSGQDSTDTQYF. CDR3 DNA: TGTGCCAGCAGTGGACAGGACTCCACAGATACGCAGTATTTT.

This clonotype was seen a handful of times. The V gene is TRBV7-3, the J gene TRBJ2-7, with D possibly being TRBD2 (6 bases). V was pared by 2 bases and J by 2 bases, with 13 bases between. Germline loops: CDR1 SGHTA, CDR2 FQGTGA. The length of the CDR3 is 15 residues. CDR3 region: CASSLSAGKTYEQYF. For the CDR3, the DNA is TGTGCCAGCAGCTTATCTGCGGGAAAAACCTACGAGCAGTACTTC.

The gene calls are TRBV14 and TRBJ2-1; D ambiguous. Per germline, CDR1 SGHDN and CDR2 FVKESK. V was trimmed by 2 bases and J by 0 bases, leaving 8 bases between them. The CDR3 loop spans 15 amino acids. DNA for the CDR3: TGTGCCAGCAGCCAACGTGGTACCTCCTACAATGAGCAGTTCTTC. Translating it yields CASSQRGTSYNEQFF.

The rearrangement uses TRBV19 and TRBJ1-5; possibly TRBD1 for D (5 bases). Germline CDR1 is LNHDA and CDR2 is SQIVND (reference sequence). Trimming pared 3 bases from V and 5 bases from J, leaving 14 bases between. The CDR3 runs 15 residues. The CDR3 DNA sequence: TGTGCCAGTAGTATTCTACGGACATTTGATCAGCCCCAGCATTTT. It encodes CASSILRTFDQPQHF.

In DNA, the CDR3 is TGCAGCGTTGGTCTCACAAACAGGGGGACCCAGTACTTC. It specifies CSVGLTNRGTQYF. This chain links TRBV29-1 with TRBJ2-5; 7 bases map to TRBD1. The CDR3 runs to 13 residues. With 4 bases clipped from V and 7 bases from J, the junction kept 9 bases outside the gene matches. In germline, CDR1 is SQVTM, CDR2 ANQGSEA.

This clonotype was seen once. The chain couples TRBV5-8 to TRBJ2-1; TRBD2 aligns across 7 bases. The CDR3 sequence is 13 residues long. Trimming cost V 4 bases and J 10 bases; bases outside gene matches: 8. Germline-derived CDR1 and CDR2 are SGHTS and YDEGEE. CDR3 loop: CASSPRLAMEQFF. The CDR3 DNA sequence: TGTGCCAGCAGCCCACGACTAGCAATGGAGCAGTTCTTC.

The chain carries TRBV6-2 or TRBV6-3 and TRBJ2-1, with 13 nucleotides matching TRBD2. V gave up 0 bases and J gave up 2 bases; unmatched junction bases: 4. This CDR3 has 18 residues. The germline gives CDR1 MNHEY, CDR2 SVGEGT. CDR3 sequence: CASSYSIGLAGAYNEQFF. Here the CDR3 DNA reads TGTGCCAGCAGTTACTCGATCGGACTAGCGGGAGCCTACAATGAGCAGTTCTTC.

This clonotype has only a few counts. The gene calls are TRBV10-3 and TRBJ2-7; TRBD1 matches at 8 bases. J lost 6 bases, V lost 10 bases, and 14 bases had no gene match. Germline CDR1 ENHRY, CDR2 SYGVKD. The length of the CDR3 is 14 residues. The chain's CDR3 is CATRGDRGGVEQYF. The CDR3, as DNA: TGTGCCACCCGTGGCGACAGGGGAGGTGTCGAGCAGTACTTC.

This chain connects TRBV27 to TRBJ2-2; D is uncertain. V was cut by 3 bases and J by 3 bases, with 5 bases left in between. Germline CDR1 reads MNHEY; CDR2 reads SMNVEV (reference sequence). The CDR3 length is 13 residues. The CDR3 reads CASSFPDTGELFF. As DNA, the CDR3 is TGTGCCAGCAGTTTCCCCGACACCGGGGAGCTGTTTTTT.

This chain joins TRBV6-1 and TRBJ2-3; D is ambiguous. Germline CDR1 reads MNHNS; CDR2 reads SASEGT. Trimming removed 6 bases at V and 4 bases at J, with 14 bases between. This CDR3 contains 14 residues. CDR3 amino acids: CASRHLTVPDTQYF. The CDR3 nucleotides are TGTGCCAGCAGACATTTAACGGTCCCAGATACGCAGTATTTT.

This clonotype was seen only a few times. The chain links TRBV6-5 to TRBJ2-1; a possible D gene is TRBD1 (6 bases). V gave up 7 bases and J gave up 8 bases, with 9 bases separating them. The CDR3 totals 11 residues. Germline loops: CDR1 MNHEY, CDR2 SVGAGI. CDR3 in DNA: TGTGCCAGCAACACAGGGTATGAGCAGTTCTTC. It is translated as CASNTGYEQFF.

This clonotype was counted a few times. V and J are TRBV10-3 and TRBJ2-3, with a tentative D call TRBD1 (6 bases). The CDR3 has 13 amino acids. From germline, CDR1 is ENHRY and CDR2 SYGVKD. Trimming stripped 11 bases from V and 3 bases from J, with 15 bases between. The CDR3 loop reads CAASQGPTDTQYF. In DNA form, the CDR3 reads TGTGCCGCATCACAGGGACCGACAGATACGCAGTATTTT.

In its sample, this clonotype was seen a few times. This chain links TRBV10-3 with TRBJ1-6; TRBD1 might be the D (6 bases). The CDR3 spans 18 residues. The ends were cut back, 4 bases at V and 0 bases at J, with 16 bases in the middle. Germline values: CDR1 ENHRY, CDR2 SYGVKD. The CDR3 DNA follows: TGTGCCATCAGTGTTGAGGACAGCTTAAGCTCCTATAATTCACCCCTCCACTTT. Translating it yields CAISVEDSLSSYNSPLHF.